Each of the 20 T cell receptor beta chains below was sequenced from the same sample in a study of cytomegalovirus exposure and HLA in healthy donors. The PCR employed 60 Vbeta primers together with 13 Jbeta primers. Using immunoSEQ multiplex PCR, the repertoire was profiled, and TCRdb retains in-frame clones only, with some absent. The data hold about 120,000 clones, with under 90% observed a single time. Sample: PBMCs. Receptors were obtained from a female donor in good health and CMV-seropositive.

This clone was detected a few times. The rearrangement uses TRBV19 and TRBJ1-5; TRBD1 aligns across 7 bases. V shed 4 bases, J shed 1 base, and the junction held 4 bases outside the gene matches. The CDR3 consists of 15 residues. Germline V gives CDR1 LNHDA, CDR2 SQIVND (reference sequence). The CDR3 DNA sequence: TGTGCCAGTAGTACCACAGGGGTGAGCAATCAGCCCCAGCATTTT. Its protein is CASSTTGVSNQPQHF.

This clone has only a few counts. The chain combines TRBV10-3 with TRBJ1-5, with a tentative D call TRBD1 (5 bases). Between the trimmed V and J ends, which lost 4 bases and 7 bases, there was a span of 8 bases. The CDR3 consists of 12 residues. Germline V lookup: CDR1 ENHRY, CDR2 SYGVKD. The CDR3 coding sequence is TGTGCCATCAGTGTTCAGGGCCAGCCCCAGCATTTT. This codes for CAISVQGQPQHF.

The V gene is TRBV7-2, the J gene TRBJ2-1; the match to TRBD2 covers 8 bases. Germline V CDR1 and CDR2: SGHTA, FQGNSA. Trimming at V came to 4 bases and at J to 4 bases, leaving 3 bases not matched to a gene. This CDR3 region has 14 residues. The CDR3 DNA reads TGTGCCAGCAGCTCGGGGACTAGATACAATGAGCAGTTCTTC. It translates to CASSSGTRYNEQFF.

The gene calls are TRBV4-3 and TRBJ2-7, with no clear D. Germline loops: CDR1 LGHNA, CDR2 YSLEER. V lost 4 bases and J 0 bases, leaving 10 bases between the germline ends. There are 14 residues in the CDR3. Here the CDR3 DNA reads TGCGCCAGCAGCCCTGCCCGTAGCTCCTACGAGCAGTACTTC. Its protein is CASSPARSSYEQYF.

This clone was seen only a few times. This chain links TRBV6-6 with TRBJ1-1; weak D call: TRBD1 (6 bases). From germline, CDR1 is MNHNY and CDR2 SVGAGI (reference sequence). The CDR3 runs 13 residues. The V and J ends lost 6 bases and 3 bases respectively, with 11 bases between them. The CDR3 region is CASRQGRDTEAFF. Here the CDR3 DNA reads TGTGCCAGCAGACAGGGCAGGGACACTGAAGCTTTCTTT.

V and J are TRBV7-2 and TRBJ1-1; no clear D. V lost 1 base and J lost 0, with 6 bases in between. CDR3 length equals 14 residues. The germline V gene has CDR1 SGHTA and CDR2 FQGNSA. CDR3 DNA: TGTGCCAGCAGCTTAGTCCAAATGAACACTGAAGCTTTCTTT. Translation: CASSLVQMNTEAFF. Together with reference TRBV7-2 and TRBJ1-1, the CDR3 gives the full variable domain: GAGVSQSPSNKVTEKGKDVELRCDPISGHTALYWYRQSLGQGLEFLIYFQGNSAPDKSGLPSDRFSAERTGGSVSTLTIQRTQQEDSAVYLCASSLVQMNTEAFFGQGTRLTVV.

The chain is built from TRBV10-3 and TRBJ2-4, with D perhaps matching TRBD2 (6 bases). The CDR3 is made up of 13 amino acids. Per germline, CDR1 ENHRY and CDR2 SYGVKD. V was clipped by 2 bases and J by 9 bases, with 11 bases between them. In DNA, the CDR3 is TGTGCCATCAGTGAGGGAGGGGCTGGCATTCAGTACTTC. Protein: CAISEGGAGIQYF.

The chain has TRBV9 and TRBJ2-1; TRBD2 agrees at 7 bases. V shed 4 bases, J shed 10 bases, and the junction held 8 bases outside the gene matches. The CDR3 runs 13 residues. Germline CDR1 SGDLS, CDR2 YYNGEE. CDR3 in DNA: TGTGCCAGCAGCCCACGGGACTACGGAGAGCAGTTCTTC. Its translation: CASSPRDYGEQFF.

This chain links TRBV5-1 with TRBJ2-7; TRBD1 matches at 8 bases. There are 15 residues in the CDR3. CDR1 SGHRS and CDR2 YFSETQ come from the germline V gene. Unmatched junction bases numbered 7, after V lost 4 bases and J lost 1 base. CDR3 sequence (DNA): TGCGCCAGCAGCGGTGGACAGGGATATTCCTACGAGCAGTACTTC. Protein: CASSGGQGYSYEQYF.

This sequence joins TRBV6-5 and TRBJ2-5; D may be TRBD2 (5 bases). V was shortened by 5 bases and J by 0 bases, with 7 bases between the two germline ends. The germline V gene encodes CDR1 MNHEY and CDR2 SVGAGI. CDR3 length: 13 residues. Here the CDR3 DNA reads TGTGCCAGCAGTCTAGCACACCAAGAGACCCAGTACTTC. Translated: CASSLAHQETQYF.

CDR3 sequence: CASTLHSQGAGTEAFF. As DNA, the CDR3 is TGTGCCAGTACCCTACATTCCCAGGGGGCCGGCACTGAAGCTTTCTTT. V usage is TRBV19 and J usage is TRBJ1-1, with 8 bases aligning to TRBD1. CDR3 length: 16 residues. The J segment lost 4 bases and the V segment lost 7 bases, leaving 14 bases of the junction unmatched. Looked up from germline, CDR1 is LNHDA and CDR2 is SQIVND (reference sequence).

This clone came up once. The CDR3, as DNA: TGTGCCAGCAGCTACACAAGCGGGGGGGCCACCGGGGAGCTGTTTTTT. Amino acids: CASSYTSGGATGELFF. The chain employs TRBV11-1 and TRBJ2-2; 10 bases align to TRBD2. With 4 bases clipped from V and 4 bases from J, the junction kept 6 bases outside the gene matches. Per the germline V gene, CDR1 is SGHAT and CDR2 is FQDESV (reference sequence). CDR3 length: 16 amino acids.

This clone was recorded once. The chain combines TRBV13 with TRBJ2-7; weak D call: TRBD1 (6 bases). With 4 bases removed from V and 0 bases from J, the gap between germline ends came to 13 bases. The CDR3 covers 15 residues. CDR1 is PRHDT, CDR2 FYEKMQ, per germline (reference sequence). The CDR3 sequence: CASSYGGPSSYEQYF. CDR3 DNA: TGTGCCAGCAGCTATGGGGGCCCGAGCTCCTACGAGCAGTACTTC. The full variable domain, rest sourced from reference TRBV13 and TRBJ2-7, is AAGVIQSPRHLIKEKRETATLKCYPIPRHDTVYWYQQGPGQDPQFLISFYEKMQSDKGSIPDRFSAQQFSDYHSELNMSSLELGDSALYFCASSYGGPSSYEQYFGPGTRLTVT.

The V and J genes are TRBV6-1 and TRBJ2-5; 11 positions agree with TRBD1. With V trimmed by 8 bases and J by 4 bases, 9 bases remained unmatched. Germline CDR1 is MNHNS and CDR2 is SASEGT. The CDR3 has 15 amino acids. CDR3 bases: TGTGCCAGCCGGCCCGGGACAGGGGGTTCAGAGACCCAGTACTTC. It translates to CASRPGTGGSETQYF.

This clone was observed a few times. The CDR3 DNA is TGCGCCAGCAGCTCGACAGGGGGTGGAGAAGCTTTCTTT. Translating it yields CASSSTGGGEAFF. V is TRBV5-1 and J is TRBJ1-1, with 9 bases aligning to TRBD1. Germline values: CDR1 SGHRS, CDR2 YFSETQ. V trimming: 3 bases; J trimming: 8 bases; junction bases outside the gene matches: 5. The CDR3 runs to 13 residues. The full variable domain, rest sourced from reference TRBV5-1 and TRBJ1-1, is KAGVTQTPRYLIKTRGQQVTLSCSPISGHRSVSWYQQTPGQGLQFLFEYFSETQRNKGNFPGRFSGRQFSNSRSEMNVSTLELGDSALYLCASSSTGGGEAFFGQGTRLTVV.

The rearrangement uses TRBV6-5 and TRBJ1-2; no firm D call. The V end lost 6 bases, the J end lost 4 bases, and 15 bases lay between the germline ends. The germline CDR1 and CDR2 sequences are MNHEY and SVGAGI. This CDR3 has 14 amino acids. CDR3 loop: CASSLGRGIYGYTF. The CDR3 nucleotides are TGTGCCAGCAGCCTAGGTAGAGGGATCTATGGCTACACCTTC.

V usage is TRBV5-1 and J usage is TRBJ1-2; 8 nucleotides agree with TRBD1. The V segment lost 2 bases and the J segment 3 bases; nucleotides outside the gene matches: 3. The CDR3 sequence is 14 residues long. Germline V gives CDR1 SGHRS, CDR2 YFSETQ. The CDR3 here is CASSFQGADYGYTF. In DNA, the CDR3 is TGCGCCAGCAGCTTTCAGGGGGCAGACTATGGCTACACCTTC. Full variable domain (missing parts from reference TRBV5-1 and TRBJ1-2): KAGVTQTPRYLIKTRGQQVTLSCSPISGHRSVSWYQQTPGQGLQFLFEYFSETQRNKGNFPGRFSGRQFSNSRSEMNVSTLELGDSALYLCASSFQGADYGYTFGSGTRLTVV.

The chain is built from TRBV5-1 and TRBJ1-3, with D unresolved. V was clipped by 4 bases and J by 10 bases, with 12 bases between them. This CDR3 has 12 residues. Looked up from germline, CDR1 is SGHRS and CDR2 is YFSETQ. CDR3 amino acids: CASSSNGGTIYF. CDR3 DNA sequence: TGCGCCAGCAGCAGCAACGGAGGGACCATATATTTT. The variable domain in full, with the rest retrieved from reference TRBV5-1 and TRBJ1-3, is KAGVTQTPRYLIKTRGQQVTLSCSPISGHRSVSWYQQTPGQGLQFLFEYFSETQRNKGNFPGRFSGRQFSNSRSEMNVSTLELGDSALYLCASSSNGGTIYFGEGSWLTVV.

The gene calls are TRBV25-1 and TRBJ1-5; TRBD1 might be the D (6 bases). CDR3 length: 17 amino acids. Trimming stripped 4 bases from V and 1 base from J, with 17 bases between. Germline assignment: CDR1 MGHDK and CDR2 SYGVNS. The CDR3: CASSGGAGAVSNQPQHF. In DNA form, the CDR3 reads TGTGCCAGCAGTGGGGGTGCGGGGGCCGTGAGCAATCAGCCCCAGCATTTT.

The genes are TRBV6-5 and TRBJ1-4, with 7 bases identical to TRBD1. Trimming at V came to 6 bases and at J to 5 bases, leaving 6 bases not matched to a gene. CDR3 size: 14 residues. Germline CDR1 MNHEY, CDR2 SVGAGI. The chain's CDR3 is CASSLDRENEKLFF. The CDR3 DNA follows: TGTGCCAGCAGCCTCGACAGGGAAAATGAAAAACTGTTTTTT.